This entry lists 9 T cell receptor beta chains sequenced from one sample in a study of blood T cells in healthy people across ages. PCR was performed a second time for roughly 7 to 12 cycles using a sample-barcoded 5' primer and a J-beta primer mix. TCRdb recomputed calls from the 5' RACE reads with MiXCR, one row per CDR3 protein. This sample has roughly 900,000 distinct CDR3 sequences, with 40% to 60% found just once. The specimen sequenced was blood. The source is a man aged 30 to 39 in good health.

This chain joins TRBV20-1 and TRBJ1-6; no firm D call. Germline V gene lookup returns CDR1 DFQATT and CDR2 SNEGSKA (reference sequence). Trimming took off 2 bases at V and 5 bases at J, with 16 bases between the two ends. There are 16 residues in the CDR3. CDR3 residues: CSARPTRGSHNSPLHF. CDR3 bases: TGCAGTGCTAGACCCACGCGAGGCAGCCATAATTCACCCCTCCACTTT.

This chain connects TRBV15 to TRBJ2-3; the match to TRBD2 covers 7 bases. J gave up 10 bases and V 0 bases, and 7 bases lay outside the gene matches. The germline gives CDR1 LNHNV, CDR2 YYDKDF (reference sequence). This CDR3 spans 14 amino acids. The CDR3 loop reads CATSRDRDYSAQYF. The CDR3 DNA reads as TGTGCCACCAGCAGAGATAGGGACTATTCTGCGCAGTATTTT.

CDR3: CASSQASGHRTDTQYF. The CDR3 nucleotides are TGTGCCAGCAGCCAAGCTAGCGGACACCGCACAGATACGCAGTATTTT. The chain carries TRBV3-1 and TRBJ2-3; 7 nucleotides agree with TRBD2. Unmatched junction bases numbered 5, after V lost 1 base and J lost 1 base. Germline V CDR1 and CDR2: LGHDT, YNNKEL (reference sequence). CDR3 size: 16 residues.

This clonotype was counted once. The V and J genes are TRBV4-3 and TRBJ1-1; D unclear. This CDR3 spans 17 amino acids. In germline, CDR1 is LGHNA, CDR2 YSLEER. The V and J ends lost 4 bases and 0 bases respectively, with 18 bases between them. CDR3 coding DNA: TGCGCCAGCAGCCCACTGCGCGAAACTCAAATGAACACTGAAGCTTTCTTT. This codes for CASSPLRETQMNTEAFF.

CDR3 in DNA: TGTGCCAGCAGTACCTCTAGCTTACAAGAGACCCAGTACTTC. Translated, it gives CASSTSSLQETQYF. This chain connects TRBV28 to TRBJ2-5; weak D call: TRBD2 (5 bases). Trimming cost V 5 bases and J 2 bases, with 12 bases left between them. Germline V gene data show CDR1 as MDHEN and CDR2 as SYDVKM. There are 14 residues in the CDR3.

The chain is built from TRBV4-1 and TRBJ2-2; 7 bases fit TRBD2. Germline V lookup: CDR1 MGHRA, CDR2 YSYEKL. The junction had 8 bases not matched to a gene; V was cut back by 4 bases and J by 0 bases. The CDR3 length is 17 residues. CDR3 in DNA: TGCGCCAGCAGCCCTGGGGGGGGGATCACGAACACCGGGGAGCTGTTTTTT. Translating it yields CASSPGGGITNTGELFF.

This clonotype has only a few counts. The J gene is TRBJ2-5, the V gene TRBV11-2; 7 nucleotides agree with TRBD1. The CDR3 is 13 residues long. Germline CDR1 and CDR2: SGHAT and FQNNGV. Unmatched junction bases numbered 2, after V lost 4 bases and J lost 3 bases. DNA for the CDR3: TGTGCCAGCAGCTGGGACAGCAAAGAGACCCAGTACTTC. As protein: CASSWDSKETQYF.

The chain is built from TRBV14 and TRBJ1-2, with a possible D match to TRBD1 (5 bases). The germline CDR1 and CDR2 sequences are SGHDN and FVKESK. Deletions cut 1 base from V and 4 bases from J, with 16 bases between. The CDR3 is made up of 16 amino acids. The CDR3 nucleotides are TGTGCCAGCAGCCAAGTAATGGCGGGACTCTCCTATGGCTACACCTTC. Protein: CASSQVMAGLSYGYTF.

The J gene is TRBJ2-3, the V gene TRBV7-2; 8 nucleotides agree with TRBD2. CDR1 is SGHTA and CDR2 is FQGNSA in the germline V gene. With V trimmed by 6 bases and J by 4 bases, 12 bases remained unmatched. This CDR3 is 16 amino acids long. The CDR3 sequence: CASSRRPGLGADTQYF. The CDR3 DNA reads as TGTGCCAGCAGTCGGAGGCCGGGACTAGGGGCAGATACGCAGTATTTT.